One sample yielded the 24 T cell receptor beta chains listed below, sequenced in a study of CD8+ T cells in alopecia areata. Following extraction, RNA underwent reverse transcription to cDNA, which served as the sequencing template. The table came from immunoSEQ multiplex PCR; TCRdb's copy has only in-frame clones and leaves some out. The sample records roughly 200,000 clones, roughly 53% being singletons. Noted treatment: oral pan-JAK inhibitor, 5-10 mg twice daily. The sample in question was CD8+ T cells sorted from blood, obtained at week 24, from a patient treated with tofacitinib. These receptors were collected from a human donor with alopecia areata.

The CDR3 spells CASSSYRGNNEQYF. CDR3 DNA: TGTGCCAGCAGCTCCTACAGGGGGAACAACGAGCAGTACTTC. The chain employs TRBV11-2 and TRBJ2-5; 8 positions match TRBD1. The tail of the sequence fits TRBJ2-7 better, so the J call may be wrong. CDR3 length: 14 residues. Germline assignment: CDR1 SGHAT and CDR2 FQNNGV.

V usage is TRBV7-9 and J usage is TRBJ1-1; D may be TRBD1 (5 bases). Germline V gene data show CDR1 as SEHNR and CDR2 as FQNEAQ (reference sequence). This CDR3 has 15 residues. Trimming left V 5 bases short and J 3 bases short, with 16 bases between. CDR3 DNA sequence: TGTGCCAGCAGCGAACGGGACTCCCATTACACTGAAGCTTTCTTT. Its translation is CASSERDSHYTEAFF.

This clone was counted only a few times. The CDR3 loop is CSVEDGRGYEQYF. DNA of the CDR3: TGCAGCGTTGAAGATGGCAGGGGATACGAGCAGTACTTC. The chain combines TRBV29-1 with TRBJ2-7; maybe TRBD1 (6 bases). Germline CDR1 and CDR2: SQVTM and ANQGSEA. V gave up 0 bases and J gave up 4 bases, with 10 bases separating them. The CDR3 runs 13 residues.

This rearrangement joins TRBV19 to TRBJ2-7, with a possible D match to TRBD1 (5 bases). The CDR3 is made up of 13 amino acids. V was clipped by 6 bases and J by 1 base, with 10 bases between them. Germline loops: CDR1 LNHDA, CDR2 SQIVND (reference sequence). CDR3 bases: TGTGCCAGTAGGCTGACAGCGTCCTACGAGCAGTACTTC. Residues: CASRLTASYEQYF.

Remarks on this clone: Other DNA sequences within the sample encode an identical CDR3. The chain links TRBV7-9 to TRBJ2-3; D possibly matches TRBD1 or TRBD2 (5 bases each). The CDR3 runs to 15 residues. Trimming cost V 2 bases and J 3 bases, with 12 bases left between them. Germline-derived CDR1 and CDR2 are SEHNR and FQNEAQ (reference sequence). CDR3 protein: CASSLRQGATDTQYF. The CDR3, as DNA: TGTGCCAGCAGCTTAAGGCAGGGAGCGACAGATACGCAGTATTTT.

This chain links TRBV7-9 with TRBJ2-4; possibly TRBD1 for D (6 bases). There are 12 residues in the CDR3. Germline V CDR1 and CDR2: SEHNR, FQNEAQ (reference sequence). Deletions cut 7 bases from V and 6 bases from J, with 10 bases between. CDR3 sequence reads: CASNDRSNIQYF. The CDR3 coding sequence is TGTGCCAGCAACGACAGGTCAAACATTCAGTACTTC. The variable domain in full, completed from reference TRBV7-9 and TRBJ2-4, reads DTGVSQNPRHKITKRGQNVTFRCDPISEHNRLYWYRQTLGQGPEFLTYFQNEAQLEKSRLLSDRFSAERPKGSFSTLEIQRTEQGDSAMYLCASNDRSNIQYFGAGTRLSVL.

The J gene is TRBJ2-1, the V gene TRBV29-1, with TRBD1 identical over 7 bases. The CDR3 extends over 14 amino acids. Germline trimming cut 2 bases from V and 5 bases from J; bases unmatched to any gene: 6. In germline, CDR1 is SQVTM, CDR2 ANQGSEA. The CDR3 protein is CSVEQTGSNNEQFF. The CDR3 nucleotides are TGCAGCGTTGAACAGACAGGGAGTAACAATGAGCAGTTCTTC.

This chain joins TRBV27 and TRBJ2-5; D remains ambiguous. V shed 8 bases and J shed 3 bases, with 13 bases lying between them. This CDR3 is 13 amino acids long. Germline V gives CDR1 MNHEY, CDR2 SMNVEV (reference sequence). The CDR3 loop is CASGVMDKETQYF. The CDR3 bases are TGTGCCAGCGGGGTGATGGATAAAGAGACCCAGTACTTC.

As regards this clone: A far larger clone is one base from this, pointing to a likely read error. The chain combines TRBV13 with TRBJ2-7; 9 bases match TRBD1. The ends lost 4 bases at V and 6 bases at J; junction bases unmatched: 4. The CDR3 has 13 amino acids. The germline V gene has CDR1 PRHDT and CDR2 FYEKMQ (reference sequence). In DNA, the CDR3 is TGTGCCAGCAGCTCAGGGACAGGGAGCGAGCAGTACTTC. Translating it yields CASSSGTGSEQYF.

In this sample, this clone turned up once. This chain links TRBV25-1 with TRBJ2-7; perhaps TRBD2 as D (6 bases). This CDR3 is built from 12 residues. Germline V gene data show CDR1 as MGHDK and CDR2 as SYGVNS. CDR3 residues: CATQPGAYEQYF. DNA for the CDR3: TGTGCGACTCAACCGGGGGCCTACGAGCAGTACTTC.

The rearrangement joins TRBV13 to TRBJ2-4; tentatively, D is TRBD1 (5 bases). The CDR3 runs to 15 residues. Trimming took 0 bases from V and 0 from J, leaving 6 bases between them. Germline-derived CDR1 and CDR2 are PRHDT and FYEKMQ (reference sequence). The CDR3 coding sequence is TGTGCCAGCAGCTTAGGGACAGTAGCCAAAAACATTCAGTACTTC. As protein: CASSLGTVAKNIQYF.

This clone was seen only a few times. The J gene is TRBJ2-5, the V gene TRBV13; D is perhaps TRBD2 (6 bases). Looked up from germline, CDR1 is PRHDT and CDR2 is FYEKMQ (reference sequence). The germline V and J ends were trimmed by 5 bases and 3 bases, with 19 bases remaining between them. The CDR3 extends over 16 amino acids. Written as DNA, the CDR3 is TGTGCCAGCAGCGCCCCCCAAGGCGGGACGGAAGAGACCCAGTACTTC. It specifies CASSAPQGGTEETQYF. Combining the CDR3 with reference TRBV13 and TRBJ2-5 gives the whole variable domain AAGVIQSPRHLIKEKRETATLKCYPIPRHDTVYWYQQGPGQDPQFLISFYEKMQSDKGSIPDRFSAQQFSDYHSELNMSSLELGDSALYFCASSAPQGGTEETQYFGPGTRLLVL.

The chain joins TRBV7-6 to TRBJ2-7; 9 nucleotides match TRBD1. The CDR3 covers 14 residues. CDR1 and CDR2 from the germline V gene are SGHVS and FNYEAQ. After removal of 5 bases from V and 4 bases from J, the junction contained 6 bases not matched to a gene. CDR3 in DNA: TGTGCCAGCAGCCATCAGGACAGGGGATACGAGCAGTACTTC. Protein: CASSHQDRGYEQYF.

The chain couples TRBV2 to TRBJ1-2, with 11 nucleotides matching TRBD1. Germline V lookup: CDR1 SNHLY, CDR2 FYNNEI. J was trimmed by 5 bases and V by 7 bases; bases with no gene match: 9. This CDR3 contains 15 residues. CDR3 amino acids: CASTGQGAVRYGYTF. The CDR3 bases are TGTGCCAGCACCGGACAGGGGGCGGTTAGGTATGGCTACACCTTC.

This clone has only a few counts. The CDR3 sequence: CASLGGSEQFF. CDR3 bases: TGTGCCAGCCTAGGGGGGAGTGAGCAGTTCTTC. This chain uses TRBV25-1 with TRBJ2-1, with D perhaps TRBD1 or TRBD2 (6 bases each). Germline loops: CDR1 MGHDK, CDR2 SYGVNS. Deletions cut 8 bases from V and 9 bases from J, with 11 bases between. CDR3 size: 11 residues.

The V gene is TRBV9, the J gene TRBJ1-6; tentatively, D is TRBD1 (5 bases). Trimming left V 2 bases short and J 7 bases short, with 16 bases between. Germline CDR1 and CDR2: SGDLS and YYNGEE. The CDR3 is 16 amino acids. The CDR3 sequence is CASSVGRTSSNSPLHF. CDR3 in DNA: TGTGCCAGCAGCGTGGGTAGGACAAGTTCGAATTCACCCCTCCACTTT.

This rearrangement joins TRBV29-1 to TRBJ1-2; 8 bases match TRBD1. V shed 4 bases, J shed 8 bases, and the junction held 9 bases outside the gene matches. The CDR3 sequence is 13 residues long. Per the germline V gene, CDR1 is SQVTM and CDR2 is ANQGSEA. The CDR3, as DNA: TGCAGCGTTGGGACAGGGTCGGGTATGGGCTACACCTTC. The encoded protein is CSVGTGSGMGYTF.

This clone has a handful of counts. This sequence joins TRBV27 and TRBJ1-6; 10 bases are a match to TRBD1. Germline assignment: CDR1 MNHEY and CDR2 SMNVEV (reference sequence). V shed 5 bases and J 9 bases; nucleotides not matched to a gene: 7. The CDR3 contains 15 residues. The CDR3 DNA reads as TGTGCCAGCAGTCCGGGGGGACAGGGGATTTCACCCCTCCACTTT. Encoded protein: CASSPGGQGISPLHF.

The rearrangement links TRBV7-8 to TRBJ1-1; D not resolved. Trimming pared 5 bases from V and 6 bases from J, leaving 7 bases between. CDR3 length: 11 amino acids. CDR1 and CDR2 (germline): SGHVS, FQNEAQ. CDR3 protein: CASSPNAEAFF. The CDR3 region has the DNA TGTGCCAGCAGCCCAAACGCTGAAGCTTTCTTT.

This clone was picked up one time. The chain uses TRBV27 and TRBJ1-2; 7 nucleotides match TRBD1. In germline, CDR1 is MNHEY, CDR2 SMNVEV (reference sequence). With 7 bases clipped from V and 4 bases from J, the junction kept 12 bases outside the gene matches. The CDR3 is made up of 15 amino acids. CDR3 in amino acids: CASTLSGTEIYGYTF. The CDR3 DNA reads as TGTGCCAGCACACTTTCCGGGACAGAGATCTATGGCTACACCTTC.

The rearrangement links TRBV30 to TRBJ1-5; unclear D gene. Germline lookup yields CDR1 GTSNPN and CDR2 SVGIG (reference sequence). The CDR3 consists of 12 residues. Trimming removed 2 bases at V and 4 bases at J, with 6 bases between. The CDR3 is CAWSPRNQPQHF. Here the CDR3 DNA reads TGTGCCTGGAGTCCCCGTAATCAGCCCCAGCATTTT. The full variable domain, with the rest looked up from reference TRBV30 and TRBJ1-5, is SQTIHQWPATLVQPVGSPLSLECTVEGTSNPNLYWYRQAAGRGLQLLFYSVGIGQISSEVPQNLSASRPQDRQFILSSKKLLLSDSGFYLCAWSPRNQPQHFGDGTRLSIL.

This clone was detected a few times. The J gene is TRBJ2-3, the V gene TRBV27; 7 nucleotides align to TRBD2. The CDR3 is 16 residues long. V was pared by 5 bases and J by 0 bases, with 8 bases of the junction left unmatched. Per germline, CDR1 MNHEY and CDR2 SMNVEV (reference sequence). The CDR3 reads CASSPRSGASTDTQYF. In nucleotides, the CDR3 is TGTGCCAGCAGTCCAAGGAGCGGGGCAAGCACAGATACGCAGTATTTT.

The chain couples TRBV30 to TRBJ2-7; TRBD2 matches at 8 bases. Germline-derived CDR1 and CDR2 are GTSNPN and SVGIG (reference sequence). The CDR3 length is 14 residues. The J segment lost 4 bases and the V segment lost 1 base, leaving 6 bases of the junction unmatched. The CDR3 reads CAWSDFSGGYEQYF. The CDR3 DNA reads TGTGCCTGGAGTGATTTCAGCGGGGGTTACGAGCAGTACTTC.

This chain connects TRBV2 to TRBJ2-5, with TRBD2 matching over 13 bases. CDR1 SNHLY and CDR2 FYNNEI come from the germline V gene. V dropped 6 bases and J dropped 5; count of bases not matched to a gene: 9. The CDR3 is made up of 16 amino acids. The CDR3 nucleotides read TGTGCCAGCAGCCTACTAGCGGGGGGGCAGAGGGAGACCCAGTACTTC. Protein: CASSLLAGGQRETQYF.